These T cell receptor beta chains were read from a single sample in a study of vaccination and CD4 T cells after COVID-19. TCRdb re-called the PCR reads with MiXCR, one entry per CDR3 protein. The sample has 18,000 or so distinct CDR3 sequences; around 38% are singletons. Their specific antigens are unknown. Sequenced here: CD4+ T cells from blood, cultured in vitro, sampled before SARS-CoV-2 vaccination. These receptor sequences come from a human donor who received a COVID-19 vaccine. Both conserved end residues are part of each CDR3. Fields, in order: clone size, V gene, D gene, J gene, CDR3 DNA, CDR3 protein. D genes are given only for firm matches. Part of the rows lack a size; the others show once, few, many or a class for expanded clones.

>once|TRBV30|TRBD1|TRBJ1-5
TGTGCCTGGAGAAACAAGGACAGGCCCTATCAGCCCCAGCATTTT
CAWRNKDRPYQPQHF
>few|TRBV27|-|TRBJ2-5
TGTGCCAGCAGGGGCAACGGAGGAGAGACCCAGTACTTC
CASRGNGGETQYF
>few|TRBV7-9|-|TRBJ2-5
TGTGCCAGCAGCTTAGCCCAATTCGGACAAAGCCAGTACTTC
CASSLAQFGQSQYF
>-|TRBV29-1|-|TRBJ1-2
TGCAGCGTTCCCGTGCGGGGGGCGCTCTATGGCTACACCTTC
CSVPVRGALYGYTF
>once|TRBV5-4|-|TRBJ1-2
TGTGCCATGACCGGACAGCAAAATAACTATGGCTACACCTTC
CAMTGQQNNYGYTF
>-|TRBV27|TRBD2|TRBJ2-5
TGTGCCAGCAGTCCAGGACTAGAAGAGACCCAGTACTTC
CASSPGLEETQYF
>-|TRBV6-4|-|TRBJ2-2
TGTGCCAGCAGTGACTCGAAGTATTCGGGGGCACCCGGGGAGCTGTTTTTT
CASSDSKYSGAPGELFF
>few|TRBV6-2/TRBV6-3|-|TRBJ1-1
TGTGCCAGCAGCTCCGACAGAACACTGCGCGCTTTCTTT
CASSSDRTLRAFF
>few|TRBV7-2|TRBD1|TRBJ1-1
TGTGCCAGCAGCTTTAATTTCTGGACAGGGGGCACTGAAGCTTTCTTT
CASSFNFWTGGTEAFF
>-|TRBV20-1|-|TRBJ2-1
TGCAGTGCGGAGCGGGCCTTAAGCTCCTACAATGAGCAGTTCTTC
CSAERALSSYNEQFF
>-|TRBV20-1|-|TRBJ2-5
TGCAGTGCCCCGAGGCTTCGGGGTGGAGAGACCCAGTACTTC
CSAPRLRGGETQYF
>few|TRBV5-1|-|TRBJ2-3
TGCGCCAGCAGCTTTGGGGCCCGGGGGGCAGGGGATACGCAGTATTTT
CASSFGARGAGDTQYF
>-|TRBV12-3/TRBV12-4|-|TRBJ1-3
TGTGCCAGTCGGGACCGCGGAAAAGCTGGAAACACCATATATTTT
CASRDRGKAGNTIYF
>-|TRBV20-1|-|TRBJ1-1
TGCAGTGCTAGAAACAGGGAACAGCTGAACACTGAAGCTTTCTTT
CSARNREQLNTEAFF
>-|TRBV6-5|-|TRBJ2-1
TGTGCCAGCAGTTACGGAGGTAGGCCGGGATATGAGCAGTTCTTC
CASSYGGRPGYEQFF
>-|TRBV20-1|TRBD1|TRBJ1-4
TGCAGTGCTACAGGGGGCCCGAATGAAAAACTGTTTTTT
CSATGGPNEKLFF
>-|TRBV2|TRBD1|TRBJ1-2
TGTGCCAGCAGTGAACGACAGGGCGGCTATGGCTACACCTTC
CASSERQGGYGYTF
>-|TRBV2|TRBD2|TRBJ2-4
TGTGCCAGCAGTGACGCGGGGGTAGCCAAAAACATTCAGTACTTC
CASSDAGVAKNIQYF
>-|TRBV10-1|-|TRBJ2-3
TGCGCCAGCAGCCCCGGGGGAGCCCCTTTGGGGACAGATACGCAGTATTTT
CASSPGGAPLGTDTQYF
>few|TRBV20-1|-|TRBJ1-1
TGCAGTGCTAGAGGGGGAAGTAGAGTTAACACTGAAGCTTTCTTT
CSARGGSRVNTEAFF
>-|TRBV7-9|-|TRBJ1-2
TGTGCCAGCAGTTCAGGGCATGCCTATGGCTACACCTTC
CASSSGHAYGYTF
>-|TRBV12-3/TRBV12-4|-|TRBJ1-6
TGTGCCAGCAGTTTACAGCGGTTCGGTTCACCCCTCCACTTT
CASSLQRFGSPLHF
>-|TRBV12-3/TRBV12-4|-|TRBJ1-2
TGTGCCAGCAGTTTAGGGGCGGGGAGAAATTACACCTTC
CASSLGAGRNYTF
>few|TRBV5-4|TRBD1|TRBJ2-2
TGTGCCAGCAGCTTTACAGGGGGCCGGGAGCTGTTTTTT
CASSFTGGRELFF
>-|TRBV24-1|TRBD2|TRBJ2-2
TGTGCCACCAGTGATCCCAGACTAGCGGGGGGATCCGGGGAGCTGTTTTTT
CATSDPRLAGGSGELFF
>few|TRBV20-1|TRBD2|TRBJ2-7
TGCAGTGCTAGGTCCGGGACTAGCGGACGCTACGAGCAGTACTTC
CSARSGTSGRYEQYF
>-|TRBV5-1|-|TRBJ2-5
TGCGCCAGCAGCTTGGCCTGGGACAAAGAGACCCAGTACTTC
CASSLAWDKETQYF
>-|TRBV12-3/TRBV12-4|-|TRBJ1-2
TGTGCCAGCAGTTTGCAACATAACTATGGCTACACCTTC
CASSLQHNYGYTF
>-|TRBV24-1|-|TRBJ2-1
TGTGCCACCAGTGCTCCCCCTTATCGCGGGTATGAGCAGTTCTTC
CATSAPPYRGYEQFF
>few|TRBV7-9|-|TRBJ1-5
TGTGCCAGCAGCTTTAATCCCGGGGCAGGCAATCAGCCCCAGCATTTT
CASSFNPGAGNQPQHF
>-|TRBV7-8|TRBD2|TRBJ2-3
TGTGCCGGCAGCTTAGACGTGGCGGGAGACAATACGCAGTATTTT
CAGSLDVAGDNTQYF
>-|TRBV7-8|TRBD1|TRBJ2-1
TGTGCCAGCAGCTCGGACAGGCGCAATGAGCAGTTCTTC
CASSSDRRNEQFF
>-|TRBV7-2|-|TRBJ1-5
TGTGCCAGCAGCTTACATTCGGCGGTTCTCGGTCAGCCCCAGCATTTT
CASSLHSAVLGQPQHF
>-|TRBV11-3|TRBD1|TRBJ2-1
TGTGCCAGCAGCTTAGAAGGGGGCGGCTATCTCAATGAGCAGTTCTTC
CASSLEGGGYLNEQFF
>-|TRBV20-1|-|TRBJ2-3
TGCAGTGTCCGCAGGGCGGGGACCACAGATACGCAGTATTTT
CSVRRAGTTDTQYF
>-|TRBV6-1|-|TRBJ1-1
TGTGCCAGCAGTGGGACGGTGAACACTGAAGCTTTCTTT
CASSGTVNTEAFF
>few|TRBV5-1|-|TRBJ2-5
TGCGCCAGCAGCTTATCGGGACAAGAGACCCAGTACTTC
CASSLSGQETQYF
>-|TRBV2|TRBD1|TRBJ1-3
TGTGCCAGCAACCAGGGGGCCGCGGCTTTCGGTGGAAACACCATATATTTT
CASNQGAAAFGGNTIYF
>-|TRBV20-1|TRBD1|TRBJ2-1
TGCAGTGCTAGATCCTGGGGACAGCCTGTTAAGCAGTTCTTC
CSARSWGQPVKQFF
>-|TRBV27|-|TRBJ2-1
TGTGCCAGCAGGAAGTCGGGTCAGTTCTCCTACAATGAGCAGTTCTTC
CASRKSGQFSYNEQFF
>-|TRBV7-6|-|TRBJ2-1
TGTGCCAGCAGCTTAGTGAGGGCTAGCTCCTACAATGAGCAGTTCTTC
CASSLVRASSYNEQFF
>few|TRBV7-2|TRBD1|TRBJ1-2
TGTGCCAGCAGCTTAGCCCCTTCTTGGACAGGGAACTATGGCTACACCTTC
CASSLAPSWTGNYGYTF
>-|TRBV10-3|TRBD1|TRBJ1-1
TGTGCCATCAGTGGCAGGCTACAGGGGCGAGACACTGAAGCTTTCTTT
CAISGRLQGRDTEAFF
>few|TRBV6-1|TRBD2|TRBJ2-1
TGTGCCAGCACACTAGCGGGGGGGCTCAATGAGCAGTTCTTC
CASTLAGGLNEQFF
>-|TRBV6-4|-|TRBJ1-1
TGTGCCAGCAGGGGAGGGTACAGGGAAGAGAACACTGAAGCTTTCTTT
CASRGGYREENTEAFF
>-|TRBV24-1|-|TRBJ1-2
TGTGCCACCAGTGATTCACCGGGGGATGGCTACACCTTC
CATSDSPGDGYTF
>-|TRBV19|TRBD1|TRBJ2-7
TGTGCCAGTGGGGACAGGGCCGGAGACGAGCAGTACTTC
CASGDRAGDEQYF
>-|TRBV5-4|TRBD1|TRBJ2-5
TGTGCCAGCAGCCCCCCGGGACAGACGACCCAAGAGACCCAGTACTTC
CASSPPGQTTQETQYF
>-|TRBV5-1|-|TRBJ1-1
TGCGCCAGCAGCTTGGACGTAAACACTGAAGCTTTCTTT
CASSLDVNTEAFF
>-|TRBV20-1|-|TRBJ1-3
TGCAGTGCTAGAACCATAGACTCTGGAAACACCATATATTTT
CSARTIDSGNTIYF
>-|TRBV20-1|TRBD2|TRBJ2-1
TGCAGTGGCCGGACTAGCGGGGGCTACAATGAGCAGTTCTTC
CSGRTSGGYNEQFF
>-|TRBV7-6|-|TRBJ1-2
TGTGCCAGCAGCTTAGGGGCCCCTGGCGTCGATGGCTACACCTTC
CASSLGAPGVDGYTF
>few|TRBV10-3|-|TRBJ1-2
TGTGCCATCAGTGAGGGGGAAAACTATGGCTACACCTTC
CAISEGENYGYTF
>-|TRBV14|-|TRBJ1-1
TGTGCCAGCAGCCAAGAAAGCAGCGTCTCGGGCACTGAAGCTTTCTTT
CASSQESSVSGTEAFF
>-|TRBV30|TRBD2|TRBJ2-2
TGTGCCTGGAGTCGGGGGGGGCCGGCCGGGGAGCTGTTTTTT
CAWSRGGPAGELFF
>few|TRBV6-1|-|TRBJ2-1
TGTGCCAGCAGTGAAGCTAGGGGGTCCTACAATGAGCAGTTCTTC
CASSEARGSYNEQFF
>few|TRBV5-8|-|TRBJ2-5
TGTGCCAGCAGCGAGCGGACTATACAAGAGACCCAGTACTTC
CASSERTIQETQYF
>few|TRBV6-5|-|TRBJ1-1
TGTGCCAGCAGTTCACAGGTTTCTGAAGCTTTCTTT
CASSSQVSEAFF
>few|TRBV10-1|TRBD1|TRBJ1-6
TGCGCCAGCAGTGGACAGGGGTATTCACCCCTCCACTTT
CASSGQGYSPLHF
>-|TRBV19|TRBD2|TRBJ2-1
TGTGCCAGTACGCCGGGACTAGCGGGGTACAATGAGCAGTTCTTC
CASTPGLAGYNEQFF